One sample yielded the 23 T cell receptor beta chains listed below, sequenced in a study of blood T cell repertoires in COVID-19. Clones were read by immunoSEQ multiplex PCR, and TCRdb kept only the in-frame ones, dropping some. The sample consists of roughly 250,000 clones, about 87% of them appearing once. Sequencing was carried out using PBMCs or T cells enriched from blood (not recorded which). These receptors all stem from a woman aged 40 to 55 with acute COVID-19.

The V gene is TRBV28, the J gene TRBJ1-3; 7 bases are a match to TRBD1. This CDR3 has 15 amino acids. CDR1 MDHEN and CDR2 SYDVKM come from the germline V gene. The ends lost 5 bases at V and 3 bases at J; junction bases unmatched: 7. CDR3 sequence: CASSGTVSLGNTIYF. DNA of the CDR3: TGTGCCAGCAGTGGGACAGTGAGCCTTGGAAACACCATATATTTT. Drawing the rest from reference TRBV28 and TRBJ1-3, the complete variable domain is DVKVTQSSRYLVKRTGEKVFLECVQDMDHENMFWYRQDPGLGLRLIYFSYDVKMKEKGDIPEGYSVSREKKERFSLILESASTNQTSMYLCASSGTVSLGNTIYFGEGSWLTVV.

V usage is TRBV7-2 and J usage is TRBJ2-5, with 9 nucleotides matching TRBD2. J was trimmed by 2 bases and V by 5 bases; bases with no gene match: 12. The CDR3 runs 17 residues. Germline CDR1 is SGHTA and CDR2 is FQGNSA. CDR3 bases: TGTGCCAGCAGCCCACCCGGTCGACTAGCGGTTCAAGAGACCCAGTACTTC. It yields the protein CASSPPGRLAVQETQYF.

The chain carries TRBV15 and TRBJ2-7; D is undetermined. V was shortened by 3 bases and J by 2 bases, with 8 bases between the two germline ends. CDR3 size: 13 residues. In germline, CDR1 is LNHNV, CDR2 YYDKDF (reference sequence). The CDR3, as DNA: TGTGCCACCAGCAGCTACTTTGCCTACGAGCAGTACGTC. Protein: CATSSYFAYEQYV.

This clone showed up just a few times. The V call is TRBV5-4, the J call TRBJ2-1; the D gene is possibly TRBD2 (5 bases). Deletions cut 4 bases from V and 1 base from J, with 9 bases between. Germline V CDR1 and CDR2: SGHNT, YYREEE (reference sequence). The CDR3 loop spans 14 amino acids. CDR3 in amino acids: CASSGRASYNEQFF. The CDR3 region has the DNA TGTGCCAGCAGCGGGCGGGCTTCCTACAATGAGCAGTTCTTC.

The chain couples TRBV2 to TRBJ1-2; no firm D call. This CDR3 is built from 12 residues. The germline CDR1 and CDR2 sequences are SNHLY and FYNNEI. Trimming shortened V by 2 bases and J by 5 bases, and 6 bases separated the two germline ends. The CDR3 region has the DNA TGTGCCAGCAGTGAATTAGTGTATGGCTACACCTTC. This codes for CASSELVYGYTF.

V gene TRBV7-2 combines with J gene TRBJ1-1; 9 nucleotides agree with TRBD1. The germline gives CDR1 SGHTA, CDR2 FQGNSA. This CDR3 is 15 amino acids long. After removal of 2 bases from V and 5 bases from J, the junction contained 6 bases not matched to a gene. The CDR3 spells CASSLTGTGYTEAFF. CDR3 sequence (DNA): TGTGCCAGCAGCTTAACCGGGACAGGGTATACTGAAGCTTTCTTT.

V gene TRBV10-3 combines with J gene TRBJ1-6; no reliable D call. V lost 3 bases and J 8 bases, leaving 5 bases between the germline ends. Germline CDR1 ENHRY, CDR2 SYGVKD. The CDR3 loop spans 12 amino acids. The CDR3 DNA sequence: TGTGCCATCAGTGATTCCGATTCACCCCTCCACTTT. Protein product: CAISDSDSPLHF.

The chain is built from TRBV19 and TRBJ2-7; D is uncertain. The CDR3 length is 13 residues. Between the trimmed V and J ends, which lost 0 bases and 6 bases, there was a span of 9 bases. Germline assignment: CDR1 LNHDA and CDR2 SQIVND (reference sequence). The CDR3 loop is CASSIDFTSEQYV. Written as DNA, the CDR3 is TGTGCCAGTAGTATAGATTTTACCAGCGAGCAGTACGTC.

This clone was observed once. V usage is TRBV19 and J usage is TRBJ2-2, with D hard to call. With 7 bases removed from V and 5 bases from J, the gap between germline ends came to 14 bases. CDR3 size: 14 residues. The V gene's germline CDR1 is LNHDA and CDR2 SQIVND (reference sequence). CDR3 amino acids: CASINDGGTGELFF. Written as DNA, the CDR3 is TGTGCCAGTATCAACGACGGCGGAACCGGGGAGCTGTTTTTT.

This sequence joins TRBV7-9 and TRBJ1-2, with D perhaps matching TRBD1 (6 bases). V dropped 5 bases and J dropped 5 bases, with 9 bases sitting between them. Per germline, CDR1 SEHNR and CDR2 FQNEAQ (reference sequence). There are 12 residues in the CDR3. The CDR3: CASSATGYGYTF. CDR3 DNA sequence: TGTGCCAGCAGCGCCACAGGGTATGGCTACACCTTC.

On this clone itself: Other DNA sequences in the sample encode the same CDR3. The rearrangement joins TRBV5-1 to TRBJ2-1; 11 nucleotides align to TRBD2. Losses at the gene ends were 0 bases for V and 7 bases for J; bases not matched to a gene: 0. The germline CDR1 and CDR2 sequences are SGHRS and YFSETQ. The CDR3 consists of 14 residues. The CDR3 here is CASSLGLAGNEQFF. The CDR3 DNA reads as TGCGCCAGCAGCTTGGGACTAGCGGGGAATGAGCAGTTCTTC.

The J gene is TRBJ1-2, the V gene TRBV2; D is possibly TRBD1 (6 bases). Germline V gene sequence: CDR1 SNHLY, CDR2 FYNNEI. V was trimmed by 6 bases and J by 6 bases, leaving 20 bases between them. The CDR3 contains 15 residues. The CDR3 region has the DNA TGTGCCAGCAGGACCGGACAGCACGCCGGCCATGGCTACACCTTC. This codes for CASRTGQHAGHGYTF.

The genes are TRBV7-9 and TRBJ2-1, with a tentative D call TRBD1 (6 bases). V lost 3 bases and J 4 bases, leaving 7 bases between the germline ends. The CDR3 has 13 amino acids. The germline CDR1 and CDR2 sequences are SEHNR and FQNEAQ (reference sequence). CDR3 residues: CASSLDRYNEQFF. The CDR3 DNA follows: TGTGCCAGCAGCTTGGACAGATACAATGAGCAGTTCTTC.

The chain uses TRBV7-8 and TRBJ1-1, with 9 nucleotides matching TRBD1. With 4 bases clipped from V and 2 bases from J, the junction kept 8 bases outside the gene matches. The germline V gene encodes CDR1 SGHVS and CDR2 FQNEAQ. There are 16 residues in the CDR3. CDR3 residues: CASSSNRGQGNTEAFF. In DNA, the CDR3 is TGTGCCAGCAGCTCTAACCGGGGACAGGGAAACACTGAAGCTTTCTTT.

This clone was counted a few times. CDR3 sequence reads: CAWKDRGGTEAFF. In DNA form, the CDR3 reads TGTGCCTGGAAAGACAGAGGGGGAACTGAAGCTTTCTTT. This rearrangement joins TRBV30 to TRBJ1-1, with a tentative D call TRBD1 (6 bases). Germline CDR1 reads GTSNPN; CDR2 reads SVGIG (reference sequence). CDR3 length: 13 amino acids. Trimming cost V 4 bases and J 5 bases, with 14 bases left between them.

The gene calls are TRBV10-3 and TRBJ2-5; no clear D. Germline CDR1 reads ENHRY; CDR2 reads SYGVKD. Trimming removed 0 bases from V and 0 bases from J, with 8 bases in between. CDR3 length: 15 residues. The CDR3 is CAISESSNNQETQYF. CDR3 coding DNA: TGTGCCATCAGTGAGTCCAGTAACAACCAAGAGACCCAGTACTTC.

The rearrangement links TRBV5-1 to TRBJ2-5; a weak D match, TRBD1 (6 bases). Germline V CDR1 and CDR2: SGHRS, YFSETQ. Trimming pared 3 bases from V and 7 bases from J, leaving 22 bases between. The length of the CDR3 is 16 residues. The CDR3 loop reads CASSSPLQGTVRTQYF. The DNA of the CDR3 is TGCGCCAGCAGCTCTCCCCTCCAGGGGACGGTGCGGACCCAGTACTTC. The full variable domain, with the rest looked up from reference TRBV5-1 and TRBJ2-5, is KAGVTQTPRYLIKTRGQQVTLSCSPISGHRSVSWYQQTPGQGLQFLFEYFSETQRNKGNFPGRFSGRQFSNSRSEMNVSTLELGDSALYLCASSSPLQGTVRTQYFGPGTRLLVL.

This chain links TRBV30 with TRBJ1-1; D not certain. Trimming cost V 3 bases and J 3 bases, with 14 bases left between them. This CDR3 is built from 14 residues. The germline CDR1 and CDR2 sequences are GTSNPN and SVGIG (reference sequence). The CDR3 bases are TGTGCCTGGAGACGGGAAGCCAAGGACACTGAAGCTTTCTTT. As protein: CAWRREAKDTEAFF.

This clone was seen only a few times. The same CDR3 arises from other DNA sequences in this sample as well. This chain links TRBV3-1 (or the pseudogene TRBV3-2) with TRBJ2-1, with 9 bases aligning to TRBD2. The CDR3 length is 15 residues. CDR1 is LGHDT, CDR2 YNNKEL, per germline (reference sequence). The trim removed 2 bases at V and 5 bases at J, leaving 4 bases unmatched. For the CDR3, the DNA is TGTGCCAGCAGCCAAAGGGCGGGAGGGAACAATGAGCAGTTCTTC. Translation: CASSQRAGGNNEQFF.

The rearrangement uses TRBV2 and TRBJ2-5; 8 bases map to TRBD2. CDR3 size: 17 residues. V trimming: 2 bases; J trimming: 0 bases; junction bases outside the gene matches: 8. CDR1 and CDR2 from the germline V gene are SNHLY and FYNNEI. CDR3 sequence (DNA): TGTGCCAGCAGTGAATGGAAAATAGCGGGGAACCAAGAGACCCAGTACTTC. It specifies CASSEWKIAGNQETQYF.

The rearrangement uses TRBV7-9 and TRBJ1-6; the match to TRBD1 covers 10 bases. Germline CDR1 is SEHNR and CDR2 is FQNEAQ (reference sequence). The CDR3 contains 16 residues. With 5 bases clipped from V and 7 bases from J, the junction kept 8 bases outside the gene matches. The CDR3 protein is CASSTPPGQGNSPLHF. Here the CDR3 DNA reads TGTGCCAGCAGCACTCCTCCGGGACAGGGGAATTCACCCCTCCACTTT.

Of note for this clone: This CDR3 is also generated by other DNA sequences in the sample. This chain joins TRBV4-3 and TRBJ1-1, with D perhaps matching TRBD1 (6 bases). The ends were cut back, 3 bases at V and 4 bases at J, with 9 bases in the middle. This CDR3 has 13 amino acids. From germline, CDR1 is LGHNA and CDR2 YSLEER. The CDR3 bases are TGCGCCAGCAGCCAGGTAGGGGGCACTGAAGCTTTCTTT. The encoded protein is CASSQVGGTEAFF.

V and J are TRBV5-1 and TRBJ1-4, with D maybe TRBD1 (5 bases). CDR1 and CDR2 from the germline V gene are SGHRS and YFSETQ. V was pared by 1 base and J by 8 bases, with 12 bases between. The CDR3 is made up of 14 amino acids. DNA for the CDR3: TGCGCCAGCAGCTTGATGGGGACTTTGGAAAAACTGTTTTTT. It translates to CASSLMGTLEKLFF.